The 29 T cell receptor beta chains below come from one sample, sequenced in a study of T cells in Graves' hyperthyroidism and ophthalmopathy. There were TCR beta CDR3 regions amplified from RNA transcripts. The HTBI set primed first-round TCR CDR3 RT-PCR. MiXCR, run by TCRdb on the multiplex PCR reads, gives a single entry per CDR3 protein. The table shows about 420,000 distinct CDR3 sequences, with around 15% occurring only once. Sequencing was carried out using blood. These receptor sequences come from a woman younger than 30 with Graves' hyperthyroidism.

This clonotype came up many times. V usage is TRBV28 and J usage is TRBJ2-1, with 13 bases aligning to TRBD2. The CDR3 is 17 residues long. The V and J ends lost 8 bases and 2 bases, in that order; junction bases with no gene match: 9. Germline V gives CDR1 MDHEN, CDR2 SYDVKM. CDR3 in DNA: TGTGCCAGCGTACCGCGGACTAGCGGGAGTGCCTACAATGAGCAGTTCTTC. Protein: CASVPRTSGSAYNEQFF.

This clonotype has a count of ten or more. The chain recombines TRBV11-2 with TRBJ1-1, with D uncertain. V shed 1 base and J shed 6 bases, with 12 bases lying between them. The CDR3 is made up of 14 amino acids. Germline assignment: CDR1 SGHAT and CDR2 FQNNGV. Here the CDR3 DNA reads TGTGCCAGCAGCTTAGTCGGATCCCCACCTGAAGCTTTCTTT. As protein: CASSLVGSPPEAFF.

This clonotype has at least ten counts. One end of the junction is discordant with germline, which a read error may explain. The J gene is TRBJ2-1, the V gene TRBV20-1; no firm D call. The CDR3 is 14 residues long. Germline loops: CDR1 DFQATT, CDR2 SNEGSKA (reference sequence). In DNA, the CDR3 is TGCAGTGCGAGAGCCGACACGTCCTACAATGAGCAGTTCTTC. Translating gives CSARADTSYNEQFF.

This clonotype was picked up many times. V is TRBV27 and J is TRBJ1-2, with D uncertain. The germline V gene encodes CDR1 MNHEY and CDR2 SMNVEV (reference sequence). This CDR3 is 15 amino acids long. The V gene lost 4 bases and the J gene lost 7 bases, with 19 bases spanning the gap. The CDR3 here is CASSSRQPTQSGYTF. The CDR3 DNA is TGTGCCAGCAGTTCGCGCCAACCTACCCAAAGTGGCTACACCTTC.

The CDR3 region has the DNA TGTGCCAGTAGTATTGCCAGCGGGAGCTCCTACAATGAGCAGTTCTTC. Residues: CASSIASGSSYNEQFF. The chain uses TRBV19 and TRBJ2-1; 8 nucleotides line up with TRBD2. CDR1 and CDR2 (germline): LNHDA, SQIVND (reference sequence). There are 16 residues in the CDR3. The V and J ends lost 3 bases and 0 bases, in that order; junction bases with no gene match: 4.

This clonotype was observed a handful of times. This rearrangement joins TRBV28 to TRBJ2-6; the D gene is possibly TRBD2 (5 bases). The germline gives CDR1 MDHEN, CDR2 SYDVKM. V lost 10 bases to trimming and J lost 0 bases, with 16 bases between them. The CDR3 covers 16 residues. CDR3: CATHLRGRSGANVLTF. CDR3 DNA sequence: TGTGCCACTCACCTTCGCGGGCGCTCTGGGGCCAACGTCCTGACTTTC.

The table lists this clonotype with many counts. J is TRBJ1-1 and V is TRBV6-4, with TRBD1 matching 7 bases. The CDR3 runs 14 residues. Germline V gene lookup returns CDR1 MRHNA and CDR2 SNTAGT. After removal of 5 bases from V and 1 base from J, the junction contained 4 bases not matched to a gene. The CDR3, as DNA: TGTGCCAGCAGTTCCAGGGGGGAGAACACTGAAGCTTTCTTT. Protein product: CASSSRGENTEAFF.

The V call is TRBV30, the J call TRBJ1-4; D call uncertain. The CDR3 has 15 amino acids. In germline, CDR1 is GTSNPN, CDR2 SVGIG (reference sequence). Deletions cut 2 bases from V and 8 bases from J, with 18 bases between. CDR3 sequence reads: CAWSNSGLKGEKLFF. CDR3 DNA: TGTGCCTGGAGTAACTCAGGCCTAAAAGGGGAAAAACTGTTTTTT. The variable domain in full, with the rest retrieved from reference TRBV30 and TRBJ1-4, is SQTIHQWPATLVQPVGSPLSLECTVEGTSNPNLYWYRQAAGRGLQLLFYSVGIGQISSEVPQNLSASRPQDRQFILSSKKLLLSDSGFYLCAWSNSGLKGEKLFFGSGTQLSVL.

The table lists this clonotype with a few counts. This rearrangement joins TRBV30 to TRBJ1-4, with 7 bases identical to TRBD1. The CDR3 loop spans 14 amino acids. Germline-derived CDR1 and CDR2 are GTSNPN and SVGIG (reference sequence). V lost 1 base and J lost 7; bases outside the gene matches: 6. For the CDR3, the DNA is TGTGCCTGGAGTGCTAGGGGGCGGGGTGAAAAACTGTTTTTT. Protein sequence: CAWSARGRGEKLFF.

To note about this clonotype: Since a much larger clone is just one base distant, this may be a read error. The chain combines TRBV3-1 with TRBJ1-3, with D unclear. The CDR3 runs to 15 residues. Germline V CDR1 and CDR2: LGHDT, YNNKEL (reference sequence). CDR3: CANSQVGRAGNTIYF. The CDR3 nucleotides read TGTGCCAACAGCCAAGTTGGAAGGGCCGGAAACACCATATATTTT.

This clonotype appeared many times. The V gene is TRBV20-1, the J gene TRBJ2-1; 8 positions agree with TRBD2. The germline gives CDR1 DFQATT, CDR2 SNEGSKA (reference sequence). With V trimmed by 3 bases and J by 3 bases, 7 bases remained unmatched. This CDR3 is 15 amino acids long. The CDR3 DNA reads TGCAGTGCTAGGGATAGCGGGATCCGCTACAATGAGCAGTTCTTC. Encoded protein: CSARDSGIRYNEQFF.

This chain links TRBV27 with TRBJ2-7; D perhaps matches TRBD2 (6 bases). V lost 5 bases and J 4 bases, leaving 12 bases between the germline ends. Germline V CDR1 and CDR2: MNHEY, SMNVEV (reference sequence). The CDR3 loop spans 13 amino acids. CDR3 protein: CASSPRREYEQYF. CDR3 sequence (DNA): TGTGCCAGCAGTCCACGGAGGGAATACGAGCAGTACTTC.

The chain couples TRBV12-3 or TRBV12-4 to TRBJ2-2, with 12 bases fitting TRBD2. There are 16 residues in the CDR3. J lost 6 bases, V lost 5 bases, and 7 bases had no gene match. CDR3 protein: CASSIRLAGVSGELFF. DNA for the CDR3: TGTGCCAGCAGTATAAGACTAGCGGGAGTTTCCGGGGAGCTGTTTTTT.

In this sample, this clonotype turned up many times. The chain uses TRBV30 and TRBJ2-7; D is perhaps TRBD2 (6 bases). The CDR3 length is 13 residues. The V end was cut by 8 bases, the J end by 7 bases, with 21 bases between. Germline CDR1 reads GTSNPN; CDR2 reads SVGIG (reference sequence). The CDR3, as DNA: TGTGCCCACTCGGGAGTGGGATCCAATGAGCAGTACTTC. It yields the protein CAHSGVGSNEQYF.

In its sample, this clonotype was seen many times. The rearrangement uses TRBV27 and TRBJ2-1; 14 positions match TRBD2. This CDR3 region has 13 residues. V lost 10 bases and J lost 7; bases outside the gene matches: 3. Germline V gene data show CDR1 as MNHEY and CDR2 as SMNVEV (reference sequence). The CDR3 loop is CATGLAGVNEQFF. For the CDR3, the DNA is TGTGCCACGGGACTAGCGGGAGTAAATGAGCAGTTCTTC.

To note about this clonotype: This may be a read error: a much more frequent sequence differs by one nucleotide. This sequence joins TRBV6-5 and TRBJ1-1; D is ambiguous. This CDR3 has 13 residues. Germline lookup yields CDR1 MNHEY and CDR2 SVGAGI. The CDR3 DNA reads as TGTGCCAGCAGTTACATGGGGAGCACTGAAGTTTTCTTT. This codes for CASSYMGSTEVFF.

This clonotype was picked up many times. The chain carries TRBV12-3 or TRBV12-4 and TRBJ1-1, with 7 bases that match TRBD1. After removal of 6 bases from V and 7 bases from J, the junction contained 14 bases not matched to a gene. The length of the CDR3 is 15 residues. For the CDR3, the DNA is TGTGCCAGCAGCCCTACCTGGGACAGACGACTTGAAGCTTTCTTT. It specifies CASSPTWDRRLEAFF.

In its sample, this clonotype was seen many times. The chain is built from TRBV2 and TRBJ1-1, with D tentatively TRBD1 (5 bases). The CDR3 covers 15 residues. Trimming left V 3 bases short and J 0 bases short, with 11 bases between. Germline CDR1 reads SNHLY; CDR2 reads FYNNEI. The CDR3 coding sequence is TGTGCCAGCAGTGATCGGGGCAGGGTGAACACTGAAGCTTTCTTT. Translating it yields CASSDRGRVNTEAFF.

This clonotype was seen ten or more times. The chain is built from TRBV4-3 and TRBJ2-3; 9 bases map to TRBD1. From germline, CDR1 is LGHNA and CDR2 YSLEER. This CDR3 is built from 16 residues. Trimming at V came to 0 bases and at J to 4 bases, leaving 5 bases not matched to a gene. CDR3 protein: CASSQDPGTGSDTQYF. CDR3 in DNA: TGCGCCAGCAGCCAAGATCCGGGGACAGGGTCAGATACGCAGTATTTT.

With regard to this clonotype: A much larger clone differs by one base, so this may be a read error. The J gene is TRBJ1-5, the V gene TRBV27, with D uncertain. Germline loops: CDR1 MNHEY, CDR2 SMNVEV (reference sequence). The CDR3 loop spans 14 amino acids. V lost 6 bases, J lost 1 base, and 10 bases lay in between. In DNA form, the CDR3 reads TGTGCCAGCAGGTTCACCCAAAGCAATCAGCCCCAGCATTTT. Translation gives CASRFTQSNQPQHF.

The table lists this clonotype with a few counts. A much bigger clone sits one base away, suggesting this may be a read error. V usage is TRBV13 and J usage is TRBJ1-1; D ambiguous. In germline, CDR1 is PRHDT, CDR2 FYEKMQ (reference sequence). The ends were cut back, 6 bases at V and 7 bases at J, with 9 bases in the middle. The CDR3 sequence is 11 residues long. CDR3 in amino acids: CASSSSSEAFF. Here the CDR3 DNA reads TGTGCCAGCAGTTCTTCCAGTGAAGCTTTCTTT.

In this sample, this clonotype turned up a few times. V gene TRBV5-1 combines with J gene TRBJ2-5; D perhaps matches TRBD2 (5 bases). Germline V CDR1 and CDR2: SGHRS, YFSETQ. V was shortened by 5 bases and J by 4 bases, with 21 bases between the two germline ends. This CDR3 is built from 16 residues. The CDR3 is CASRTEVVRRGETQYF. The CDR3 DNA reads as TGCGCCAGCAGGACGGAGGTGGTTCGCCGGGGAGAGACCCAGTACTTC.

The chain carries TRBV13 and TRBJ1-2; perhaps TRBD1 as D (5 bases). The CDR3 spans 17 residues. Trimming cost V 5 bases and J 1 base, with 20 bases left between them. Germline lookup yields CDR1 PRHDT and CDR2 FYEKMQ (reference sequence). CDR3 amino acids: CASSVLPGRPINYGYTF. The CDR3, as DNA: TGTGCCAGCAGCGTATTGCCGGGACGGCCGATTAACTATGGCTACACCTTC.

This clonotype was seen many times. The CDR3 nucleotides are TGTGCCAGCAGCTTTATCGCGGGAGGTACCCATGAGCAGTTCTTC. Residues: CASSFIAGGTHEQFF. The chain recombines TRBV7-2 with TRBJ2-1; 8 bases align to TRBD2. The germline gives CDR1 SGHTA, CDR2 FQGNSA. The ends lost 3 bases at V and 8 bases at J; junction bases unmatched: 9. The CDR3 covers 15 residues.

This clonotype was seen only a few times. A much larger clone lies one base from this, so it may be a read error. The V gene is TRBV28, the J gene TRBJ1-5; no clear D gene. Looked up from germline, CDR1 is MDHEN and CDR2 is SYDVKM. Trimming left V 4 bases short and J 6 bases short, with 7 bases between. The CDR3 spans 12 residues. The CDR3 sequence is CASSSVGQPQHF. CDR3 bases: TGTGCCAGCAGTTCGGTAGGTCAGCCCCAGCATTTT. Drawing the rest from reference TRBV28 and TRBJ1-5, the complete variable domain is DVKVTQSSRYLVKRTGEKVFLECVQDMDHENMFWYRQDPGLGLRLIYFSYDVKMKEKGDIPEGYSVSREKKERFSLILESASTNQTSMYLCASSSVGQPQHFGDGTRLSIL.

This clonotype was observed at least ten times. The chain combines TRBV6-2 or TRBV6-3 with TRBJ2-3; D possibly corresponds to TRBD1 (6 bases). Germline V gene data show CDR1 as MNHEY and CDR2 as SVGEGT. V was cut by 4 bases and J by 4 bases, with 15 bases left in between. This CDR3 spans 15 amino acids. The CDR3 region is CASSFARGVSDTQYF. Written as DNA, the CDR3 is TGTGCCAGCAGTTTTGCCAGGGGAGTTTCAGATACGCAGTATTTT.

This clonotype counts as medium-sized. V usage is TRBV6-2 or TRBV6-3 and J usage is TRBJ2-1; the match to TRBD2 covers 8 bases. V was pared by 7 bases and J by 0 bases, with 2 bases of the junction left unmatched. The V gene's germline CDR1 is MNHEY and CDR2 SVGEGT. The CDR3 totals 14 residues. CDR3 coding DNA: TGTGCCAGCACTCGGGAGGGCTCCTACAATGAGCAGTTCTTC. Its protein product is CASTREGSYNEQFF.

The J gene is TRBJ2-1, the V gene TRBV7-9, with TRBD2 as a possible D gene (6 bases). Germline loops: CDR1 SEHNR, CDR2 FQNEAQ (reference sequence). The V end lost 1 base, the J end lost 2 bases, and 12 bases lay between the germline ends. This CDR3 comprises 16 residues. The CDR3 nucleotides are TGTGCCAGCAGCTTAGGTGCGGGGCGCCCCTACAATGAGCAGTTCTTC. Encoded protein: CASSLGAGRPYNEQFF.

This clonotype was counted many times. J is TRBJ2-1 and V is TRBV10-1, with 12 nucleotides matching TRBD2. In germline, CDR1 is WNHNN, CDR2 SYGVQD (reference sequence). The CDR3 contains 17 residues. Trimming cost V 5 bases and J 4 bases; bases outside gene matches: 9. The CDR3 loop reads CASSWSSGRASYNEQFF. CDR3 DNA: TGCGCCAGCAGTTGGTCTAGCGGGAGGGCCTCGTACAATGAGCAGTTCTTC.